What follows are 27 T cell receptor beta chains derived from one specimen sequenced in a study of shared clonotypes between healthy human individuals. Some clones are missing from TCRdb's copy, which holds only in-frame ones; the method was immunoSEQ multiplex PCR. Of roughly 2.4 million clones in the sample, approximately 96% are singletons; the top ten hold 0.1% to 0.15%. Sample: naive CD4+ T cells sorted from blood. Subset of the sample: CD45RA+ positively selected. Every receptor here comes from a man aged 18 to 29 in good health.

Turning to this clone: The same CDR3 arises from other DNA sequences in this sample as well. The chain couples TRBV5-1 to TRBJ1-5; D gene uncertain. CDR1 is SGHRS, CDR2 YFSETQ, per germline. CDR3 length: 14 amino acids. V lost 1 base to trimming and J lost 2 bases, with 7 bases between them. The CDR3 spells CASSLSGGNQPQHF. As DNA, the CDR3 is TGCGCCAGCAGCTTGTCCGGAGGCAATCAGCCCCAGCATTTT.

The chain is built from TRBV4-1 and TRBJ1-5; weak D call: TRBD1 (5 bases). The CDR3 length is 15 residues. With 5 bases removed from V and 2 bases from J, the gap between germline ends came to 13 bases. The germline CDR1 and CDR2 sequences are MGHRA and YSYEKL. CDR3 in DNA: TGCGCCAGCAGCGCCAGGGTAGCTGGCAATCAGCCCCAGCATTTT. This codes for CASSARVAGNQPQHF.

V usage is TRBV5-1 and J usage is TRBJ2-5; possibly TRBD2 for D (5 bases). CDR1 is SGHRS, CDR2 YFSETQ, per germline. Deletions cut 3 bases from V and 3 bases from J, with 18 bases between. CDR3 length: 16 amino acids. The chain's CDR3 is CASSYPPASNKETQYF. CDR3 DNA sequence: TGCGCCAGCAGCTATCCCCCCGCTAGCAACAAAGAGACCCAGTACTTC.

The CDR3 DNA reads as TGCGCCAGCAGCCCGTTAGCGGGGGGGCCGGTCGAGCAGTACTTC. Translation gives CASSPLAGGPVEQYF. This chain connects TRBV5-1 to TRBJ2-7; 11 bases match TRBD2. The CDR3 is 15 amino acids. CDR1 and CDR2 from the germline V gene are SGHRS and YFSETQ. The junction had 9 bases not matched to a gene; V was cut back by 4 bases and J by 6 bases.

The chain is built from TRBV6-6 and TRBJ1-5, with unresolved D. From germline, CDR1 is MNHNY and CDR2 SVGAGI (reference sequence). The germline V and J ends were trimmed by 10 bases and 0 bases, with 13 bases remaining between them. There are 14 residues in the CDR3. The CDR3 here is CATRLGDSNQPQHF. The CDR3 DNA reads TGTGCCACCCGGTTGGGTGATAGCAATCAGCCCCAGCATTTT.

The chain couples TRBV9 to TRBJ1-6; tentatively, D is TRBD1 (6 bases). Germline V lookup: CDR1 SGDLS, CDR2 YYNGEE. Trimming shortened V by 3 bases and J by 0 bases, and 10 bases separated the two germline ends. The CDR3 has 16 amino acids. The CDR3 sequence is CASSDRDISYNSPLHF. CDR3 DNA: TGTGCCAGCAGCGACCGGGACATCTCCTATAATTCACCCCTCCACTTT. The whole variable domain, remainder taken from reference TRBV9 and TRBJ1-6, is DSGVTQTPKHLITATGQRVTLRCSPRSGDLSVYWYQQSLDQGLQFLIQYYNGEERAKGNILERFSAQQFPDLHSELNLSSLELGDSALYFCASSDRDISYNSPLHFGNGTRLTVT.

The genes are TRBV6-1 and TRBJ2-5, with D hard to call. Germline-derived CDR1 and CDR2 are MNHNS and SASEGT. V was clipped by 4 bases and J by 6 bases, with 12 bases between them. The CDR3 is 13 amino acids. The CDR3, as DNA: TGTGCCAGCAGTGCTGAGCCTTCTAAGACCCAGTACTTC. Translated, it gives CASSAEPSKTQYF.

This clone has just a few counts. CDR3 region: CASSPPGQENTEAFF. CDR3 sequence (DNA): TGTGCCAGCAGCCCTCCTGGACAGGAGAACACTGAAGCTTTCTTT. This chain connects TRBV7-9 to TRBJ1-1, with 7 bases lining up with TRBD1. The CDR3 is 15 residues long. The germline gives CDR1 SEHNR, CDR2 FQNEAQ (reference sequence). Unmatched junction bases numbered 7, after V lost 5 bases and J lost 1 base.

J is TRBJ1-2 and V is TRBV18; maybe TRBD1 (5 bases). V was shortened by 2 bases and J by 2 bases, with 9 bases between the two germline ends. The CDR3 is 14 amino acids. CDR1 is KGHSH, CDR2 LQKENI, per germline. CDR3 loop: CASSPTGENYGYTF. The CDR3 DNA sequence: TGTGCCAGCTCACCAACGGGGGAAAACTATGGCTACACCTTC.

This chain joins TRBV19 and TRBJ2-4, with D possibly being TRBD1 (5 bases). Germline V CDR1 and CDR2: LNHDA, SQIVND (reference sequence). The CDR3 contains 18 residues. V was clipped by 1 base and J by 2 bases, with 18 bases between them. Here the CDR3 reads CASSIGQGRMVTKNIQYF. CDR3 DNA: TGTGCCAGTAGTATAGGGCAGGGTCGAATGGTGACCAAAAACATTCAGTACTTC.

The V call is TRBV27, the J call TRBJ2-5; possibly TRBD1 for D (6 bases). V was shortened by 7 bases and J by 5 bases, with 8 bases between the two germline ends. The CDR3 covers 11 residues. The germline V gene encodes CDR1 MNHEY and CDR2 SMNVEV (reference sequence). The CDR3 DNA is TGTGCCAGCACCCAGGGGGAGACCCAGTACTTC. It specifies CASTQGETQYF.

This clone appeared once. This chain connects TRBV6-6 to TRBJ2-3, with D uncertain. This CDR3 has 12 residues. The germline gives CDR1 MNHNY, CDR2 SVGAGI (reference sequence). V gave up 2 bases and J gave up 5 bases, with 5 bases separating them. The CDR3 loop is CASSYPKDTQYF. Here the CDR3 DNA reads TGTGCCAGCAGTTACCCCAAAGATACGCAGTATTTT.

About this clone itself: The sample contains more than one DNA sequence encoding this CDR3. The chain is built from TRBV30 and TRBJ2-1, with D unresolved. The CDR3 sequence is 13 residues long. The germline V and J ends were trimmed by 3 bases and 0 bases, with 6 bases remaining between them. Germline lookup yields CDR1 GTSNPN and CDR2 SVGIG (reference sequence). CDR3 DNA sequence: TGTGCCTGGAGCAGGAGCTCCTACAATGAGCAGTTCTTC. Translated, it gives CAWSRSSYNEQFF.

The gene calls are TRBV29-1 and TRBJ2-1, with unresolved D. The CDR3 runs to 13 residues. Trimming removed 5 bases at V and 5 bases at J, with 13 bases between. Per germline, CDR1 SQVTM and CDR2 ANQGSEA. The CDR3 loop reads CSVSPRLNNEQFF. In nucleotides, the CDR3 is TGCAGCGTTAGTCCCCGCCTAAACAATGAGCAGTTCTTC.

The chain is built from TRBV19 and TRBJ2-7; weak D call: TRBD1 (5 bases). CDR1 LNHDA and CDR2 SQIVND come from the germline V gene (reference sequence). V was trimmed by 3 bases and J by 6 bases, leaving 9 bases between them. The length of the CDR3 is 12 residues. This chain's CDR3 is CASSMRQSEQYF. CDR3 in DNA: TGTGCCAGTAGTATGAGACAGTCCGAGCAGTACTTC.

The chain is built from TRBV4-3 and TRBJ1-2, with D hard to call. Trimming took 0 bases from V and 1 from J, leaving 15 bases between them. This CDR3 spans 17 amino acids. CDR1 is LGHNA and CDR2 is YSLEER in the germline V gene. The CDR3: CASSQDSRPDLNYGYTF. The CDR3 DNA is TGCGCCAGCAGCCAAGATTCAAGGCCGGATCTTAACTATGGCTACACCTTC.

The V gene is TRBV5-1, the J gene TRBJ1-1; 7 bases map to TRBD1. The trim removed 2 bases at V and 5 bases at J, leaving 12 bases unmatched. Per germline, CDR1 SGHRS and CDR2 YFSETQ. The CDR3 is made up of 16 amino acids. CDR3 nucleotide sequence: TGCGCCAGCAGCTTAACAGGGGCCGGGGAGTATACTGAAGCTTTCTTT. Translated, it gives CASSLTGAGEYTEAFF.

The J gene is TRBJ2-3, the V gene TRBV7-2; D is perhaps TRBD2 (6 bases). Trimming took off 5 bases at V and 0 bases at J, with 18 bases between the two ends. This CDR3 comprises 17 residues. The V gene's germline CDR1 is SGHTA and CDR2 FQGNSA. The CDR3 DNA reads as TGTGCCAGCAGCCGCGGTAGCGGAAAGCCTAGCACAGATACGCAGTATTTT. Protein product: CASSRGSGKPSTDTQYF.

V is TRBV9 and J is TRBJ2-5; tentative D call: TRBD2 (6 bases). The CDR3 totals 15 residues. CDR1 SGDLS and CDR2 YYNGEE come from the germline V gene. V lost 7 bases to trimming and J lost 5 bases, with 21 bases between them. The CDR3 region is CASARNGGIGETQYF. The DNA of the CDR3 is TGTGCCAGCGCTCGAAACGGAGGGATAGGCGAGACCCAGTACTTC.

J is TRBJ1-4 and V is TRBV5-6, with a possible D match to TRBD1 (5 bases). Per germline, CDR1 SGHDT and CDR2 YYEEEE. This CDR3 has 14 amino acids. V was shortened by 2 bases and J by 4 bases, with 9 bases between the two germline ends. The CDR3 DNA sequence: TGTGCCAGCAGCTTCCCGACAGATAATGAAAAACTGTTTTTT. This translates into CASSFPTDNEKLFF.

The chain employs TRBV18 and TRBJ1-1; D is undetermined. This CDR3 is 16 amino acids long. Trimming stripped 8 bases from V and 1 base from J, with 20 bases between. Looked up from germline, CDR1 is KGHSH and CDR2 is LQKENI. CDR3 in DNA: TGTGCCAGCATGCGAGGCCTAGGCCAGCCGAACACTGAAGCTTTCTTT. This sequence encodes CASMRGLGQPNTEAFF.

The chain joins TRBV19 to TRBJ2-7; a possible D gene is TRBD1 (6 bases). V lost 11 bases, J lost 5 bases, and 16 bases lay in between. Germline assignment: CDR1 LNHDA and CDR2 SQIVND (reference sequence). The CDR3 consists of 12 residues. The CDR3 DNA sequence: TGTGCCTCCCAGGGGCAGGGCCACGAGCAGTACTTC. This codes for CASQGQGHEQYF. The variable domain in full, with the rest retrieved from reference TRBV19 and TRBJ2-7, is DGGITQSPKYLFRKEGQNVTLSCEQNLNHDAMYWYRQDPGQGLRLIYYSQIVNDFQKGDIAEGYSVSREKKESFPLTVTSAQKNPTAFYLCASQGQGHEQYFGPGTRLTVT.

Concerning this clone itself: Other DNA sequences of this sample code for an identical CDR3. V gene TRBV30 combines with J gene TRBJ2-7; no reliable D call. Germline V lookup: CDR1 GTSNPN, CDR2 SVGIG (reference sequence). V was shortened by 3 bases and J by 2 bases, with 14 bases between the two germline ends. The CDR3 length is 14 residues. The CDR3 DNA is TGTGCCTGGAGAACCCCCTCACAGACCTACGAGCAGTACTTC. It codes for CAWRTPSQTYEQYF.

The chain couples TRBV30 to TRBJ2-2, with D maybe TRBD1 (6 bases). Between the trimmed V and J ends, which lost 2 bases and 2 bases, there was a span of 12 bases. CDR1 is GTSNPN, CDR2 SVGIG, per germline (reference sequence). CDR3 length: 15 residues. CDR3 bases: TGTGCCTGGAGTCCCGGGACACCCAACACCGGGGAGCTGTTTTTT. Translated, it gives CAWSPGTPNTGELFF.

The chain uses TRBV6-6 and TRBJ1-1, with 7 bases lining up with TRBD1. V lost 5 bases to trimming and J lost 4 bases; unmatched junction nucleotides: 7. The germline CDR1 and CDR2 sequences are MNHNY and SVGAGI (reference sequence). The CDR3 has 14 amino acids. The CDR3 region has the DNA TGTGCCAGCAGTCCCGGACAGGAGTTCACTGAAGCTTTCTTT. As protein: CASSPGQEFTEAFF.

This clone was counted a single time. This rearrangement joins TRBV6-1 to TRBJ2-2, with 9 bases lining up with TRBD1. Unmatched junction bases numbered 8, after V lost 7 bases and J lost 5 bases. Germline lookup yields CDR1 MNHNS and CDR2 SASEGT. The CDR3 runs 15 residues. Written as DNA, the CDR3 is TGTGCCAGCACTAGGACAGGGGTCATGACCGGGGAGCTGTTTTTT. Its translation: CASTRTGVMTGELFF.

The rearrangement links TRBV5-6 to TRBJ1-4; D gene uncertain. CDR1 and CDR2 from the germline V gene are SGHDT and YYEEEE. The CDR3 consists of 12 residues. Trimming shortened V by 3 bases and J by 4 bases, and 4 bases separated the two germline ends. CDR3 nucleotide sequence: TGTGCCAGCAGCTCCCATAATGAAAAACTGTTTTTT. This codes for CASSSHNEKLFF.